These 2 T cell receptor beta chains were all obtained from the same sample, sequenced in a study of vaccination effects on CD4 cells after COVID-19. Between days 9 and 10 of culture, CD4+ T cells were separated out. TCRdb keeps only in-frame clones here, not all; method: immunoSEQ multiplex PCR. The table shows over 45,000 clones, with around 80% occurring only once. These TCRs' antigens remain unknown. Source: CD4+ T cells from PBMCs cultured without peptide, taken before COVID-19 vaccination. The receptors originated from a human donor who received a COVID-19 vaccine.

The chain combines TRBV24-1 with TRBJ2-1, with D possibly TRBD1 on 6 matching bases. V lost 1 base and J 8 bases, leaving 14 bases between the germline ends. This CDR3 has 15 amino acids. CDR1 is KGHDR, CDR2 SFDVKD, per germline. The CDR3 reads CATSDFGRGKDEQFF. CDR3 nucleotides: TGTGCCACCAGTGATTTCGGCAGGGGTAAGGATGAGCAGTTCTTC.

The chain has TRBV24-1 and TRBJ2-1, with 10 nucleotides matching TRBD2. V shed 8 bases, J shed 6 bases, and the junction held 9 bases outside the gene matches. Germline CDR1 is KGHDR and CDR2 is SFDVKD. The CDR3 runs to 15 residues. The CDR3 spells CATTVQRGGRNEQFF. For the CDR3, the DNA is TGTGCCACCACCGTCCAGCGGGGGGGCCGCAATGAGCAGTTCTTC.